These 24 T cell receptor beta chains were all obtained from the same sample, sequenced in a study of T-cell memory formation after mild COVID-19. TCRdb re-called the 5' RACE reads with MiXCR, one entry per CDR3 protein. The sample includes roughly 620,000 distinct CDR3 sequences, about a sixth of them seen just once. The sequencing sample was made of PBMCs or a T cell subset sorted from them (not recorded which). The receptors come from an adult woman who had mild COVID-19 (a few samples of this study predate the infection). Cell type and time point are not known.

This clonotype occurred many times. The chain joins TRBV19 to TRBJ2-7; D perhaps matches TRBD1 (5 bases). V dropped 5 bases and J dropped 0 bases, with 20 bases sitting between them. The CDR3 runs to 17 residues. Looked up from germline, CDR1 is LNHDA and CDR2 is SQIVND (reference sequence). The CDR3 bases are TGTGCCAGTAGTTTCATCGCAACAGGATCGAGCTCCTACGAGCAGTACTTC. It is translated as CASSFIATGSSSYEQYF.

In its sample, this clonotype was seen a few times. This chain joins TRBV4-1 and TRBJ2-7, with TRBD1 as a possible D gene (6 bases). The germline V and J ends were trimmed by 4 bases and 0 bases, with 10 bases remaining between them. From germline, CDR1 is MGHRA and CDR2 YSYEKL. The CDR3 has 14 residues. The chain's CDR3 is CASSLRQVSYEQYF. The CDR3 region has the DNA TGCGCCAGCAGCCTCCGACAGGTCTCCTACGAGCAGTACTTC.

V is TRBV20-1 and J is TRBJ1-3; D unclear. V was cut by 1 base and J by 8 bases, with 6 bases left in between. CDR1 DFQATT and CDR2 SNEGSKA come from the germline V gene (reference sequence). This CDR3 contains 11 residues. CDR3 nucleotides: TGCAGTGCTAGAGGGTTGGACACCATATATTTT. Translated: CSARGLDTIYF.

This clonotype was found a few times. The chain carries TRBV20-1 and TRBJ2-7, with D possibly matching TRBD2 (5 bases). The CDR3 loop spans 14 amino acids. Trimming shortened V by 3 bases and J by 4 bases, and 16 bases separated the two germline ends. The germline V gene encodes CDR1 DFQATT and CDR2 SNEGSKA (reference sequence). DNA of the CDR3: TGCAGTGCTAGTGGTGGGTCCGGGGAGTACGAGCAGTACTTC. This translates into CSASGGSGEYEQYF.

The J gene is TRBJ2-6, the V gene TRBV10-3; D uncertain. Deletions cut 2 bases from V and 0 bases from J, with 5 bases between. Per germline, CDR1 ENHRY and CDR2 SYGVKD. The CDR3 length is 15 residues. The CDR3 loop reads CAISEPDSGANVLTF. The DNA of the CDR3 is TGTGCCATCAGTGAGCCAGACTCTGGGGCCAACGTCCTGACTTTC.

This clonotype was detected a few times. J is TRBJ1-4 and V is TRBV7-2; 8 nucleotides match TRBD1. The CDR3 length is 15 residues. Germline trimming cut 6 bases from V and 5 bases from J; bases unmatched to any gene: 8. Germline CDR1 is SGHTA and CDR2 is FQGNSA. CDR3 coding DNA: TGTGCCAGCAGTATTGGCGACAGGGGCAATGAAAAACTGTTTTTT. Protein product: CASSIGDRGNEKLFF.

Written as DNA, the CDR3 is TGTGCCAGCAGTGTCAAAGGGAACACAGATACGCAGTATTTT. This encodes CASSVKGNTDTQYF. This chain joins TRBV2 and TRBJ2-3; D not certain. V gave up 4 bases and J gave up 2 bases, with 10 bases separating them. CDR1 is SNHLY, CDR2 FYNNEI, per germline. This CDR3 has 14 residues.

The chain carries TRBV12-3 or TRBV12-4 and TRBJ2-5; possibly TRBD2 for D (5 bases). The V and J ends lost 6 bases and 4 bases respectively, with 18 bases between them. CDR3 length: 15 residues. CDR3 coding DNA: TGTGCCAGCAGCTACTACCGGCTCGAGGGAGAGACCCAGTACTTC. Residues: CASSYYRLEGETQYF.

This chain uses TRBV12-3 or TRBV12-4 with TRBJ2-2; D is perhaps TRBD2 (5 bases). The CDR3 covers 14 residues. Trimming left V 6 bases short and J 5 bases short, with 13 bases between. CDR3 sequence reads: CASSQTRGTGELFF. Here the CDR3 DNA reads TGTGCCAGCAGCCAAACCCGGGGAACCGGGGAGCTGTTTTTT.

The chain joins TRBV12-3 or TRBV12-4 to TRBJ2-5, with 7 bases fitting TRBD1. The CDR3 sequence is 14 residues long. J lost 5 bases, V lost 6 bases, and 9 bases had no gene match. CDR3 nucleotides: TGTGCCAGCAGCCCACAGGGGTTCGGTGAGACCCAGTACTTC. It is translated as CASSPQGFGETQYF.

This clonotype was picked up a small number of times. The V and J genes are TRBV12-3 or TRBV12-4 and TRBJ1-1, with D hard to call. The CDR3 runs 11 residues. V dropped 4 bases and J dropped 4 bases, with 4 bases sitting between them. This CDR3 reads CASSWSTEAFF. The CDR3 bases are TGTGCCAGCAGTTGGAGCACTGAAGCTTTCTTT.

The chain couples TRBV7-2 to TRBJ1-1, with TRBD1 matching 10 bases. The CDR3 covers 15 residues. Germline CDR1 reads SGHTA; CDR2 reads FQGNSA. With V trimmed by 5 bases and J by 4 bases, 7 bases remained unmatched. Here the CDR3 reads CASSRLGQGVTEAFF. DNA for the CDR3: TGTGCCAGCAGCCGACTTGGACAGGGGGTCACTGAAGCTTTCTTT. The full variable domain, with the rest looked up from reference TRBV7-2 and TRBJ1-1, is GAGVSQSPSNKVTEKGKDVELRCDPISGHTALYWYRQSLGQGLEFLIYFQGNSAPDKSGLPSDRFSAERTGGSVSTLTIQRTQQEDSAVYLCASSRLGQGVTEAFFGQGTRLTVV.

This chain links TRBV9 with TRBJ1-5; D remains unclear. This CDR3 has 15 residues. From germline, CDR1 is SGDLS and CDR2 YYNGEE. V shed 0 bases and J shed 0 bases, with 7 bases lying between them. The CDR3 DNA is TGTGCCAGCAGCGTAGGAGGTTTTAGCAATCAGCCCCAGCATTTT. This gives the protein CASSVGGFSNQPQHF.

The table lists this clonotype with a count of one. CDR3 amino acids: CASSPGVTGANVLTF. DNA of the CDR3: TGTGCCAGCAGCCCGGGAGTTACTGGGGCCAACGTCCTGACTTTC. This chain joins TRBV11-3 and TRBJ2-6; D may be TRBD2 (6 bases). CDR3 length: 15 amino acids. V lost 5 bases to trimming and J lost 2 bases, with 10 bases between them. The germline gives CDR1 SGHNT, CDR2 YENEEA.

This chain joins TRBV11-3 and TRBJ2-7, with a possible D match to TRBD2 (6 bases). The CDR3 consists of 14 residues. V shed 5 bases and J shed 1 base, with 12 bases lying between them. Germline CDR1 SGHNT, CDR2 YENEEA. CDR3 protein: CASSDLAYSYEQYF. CDR3 bases: TGTGCCAGCAGCGACCTAGCGTATTCCTACGAGCAGTACTTC.

This clonotype was picked up one time. This chain joins TRBV4-1 and TRBJ1-3; D is ambiguous. Germline values: CDR1 MGHRA, CDR2 YSYEKL. CDR3 length: 14 amino acids. V lost 2 bases and J lost 0, with 5 bases in between. The DNA of the CDR3 is TGCGCCAGCAGCCAACATATCTCTGGAAACACCATATATTTT. Protein: CASSQHISGNTIYF.

This clonotype was counted a few times. The chain is built from TRBV27 and TRBJ2-7; D uncertain. The V gene's germline CDR1 is MNHEY and CDR2 SMNVEV (reference sequence). Trimming removed 4 bases at V and 3 bases at J, with 13 bases between. The CDR3 totals 14 residues. The DNA for the CDR3 is TGTGCCAGCAGTTCACCCAGGAGAAACTACGAGCAGTACTTC. Translating gives CASSSPRRNYEQYF.

V and J are TRBV15 and TRBJ1-2; 8 bases fit TRBD1. V lost 0 bases, J lost 5 bases, and 5 bases stayed unmatched. Germline V gives CDR1 LNHNV, CDR2 YYDKDF (reference sequence). This CDR3 contains 15 residues. The CDR3 DNA reads as TGTGCCACCAGCAGAGATCGTGGGACAGGATATGGCTACACCTTC. Encoded protein: CATSRDRGTGYGYTF.

This chain connects TRBV30 to TRBJ2-1, with no clear D. V lost 0 bases to trimming and J lost 5 bases, with 14 bases between them. The length of the CDR3 is 15 residues. Germline assignment: CDR1 GTSNPN and CDR2 SVGIG (reference sequence). CDR3 protein: CAWSVRKSSHNEQFF. The CDR3 nucleotides read TGTGCCTGGAGTGTACGGAAGTCATCACACAATGAGCAGTTCTTC. The entire variable domain, with the rest obtained from reference TRBV30 and TRBJ2-1, is as follows: SQTIHQWPATLVQPVGSPLSLECTVEGTSNPNLYWYRQAAGRGLQLLFYSVGIGQISSEVPQNLSASRPQDRQFILSSKKLLLSDSGFYLCAWSVRKSSHNEQFFGPGTRLTVL.

The gene calls are TRBV7-9 and TRBJ1-1; D possibly corresponds to TRBD1 (6 bases). V lost 4 bases to trimming and J lost 0 bases, with 15 bases between them. This CDR3 is 16 amino acids long. The germline V gene encodes CDR1 SEHNR and CDR2 FQNEAQ (reference sequence). The CDR3 sequence: CASSSTGIPMNTEAFF. The CDR3 bases are TGTGCCAGCAGCTCAACAGGGATACCGATGAACACTGAAGCTTTCTTT.

This clonotype was counted a few times. This chain uses TRBV9 with TRBJ2-3; 9 positions match TRBD2. The junction had 6 bases not matched to a gene; V was cut back by 4 bases and J by 0 bases. CDR3 length equals 16 residues. Germline V gene lookup returns CDR1 SGDLS and CDR2 YYNGEE. CDR3 in amino acids: CASSSRLAVSTDTQYF. Here the CDR3 DNA reads TGTGCCAGCAGCTCACGACTAGCGGTTAGCACAGATACGCAGTATTTT.

The sample holds a few counts of this clonotype. This chain connects TRBV6-5 to TRBJ2-1, with 9 positions matching TRBD2. This CDR3 has 17 residues. The V segment lost 0 bases and the J segment 5 bases; nucleotides outside the gene matches: 8. Per germline, CDR1 MNHEY and CDR2 SVGAGI. The CDR3, as DNA: TGTGCCAGCAGTTACTCGAAGTCTAGCGGGATACACAATGAGCAGTTCTTC. Translation gives CASSYSKSSGIHNEQFF.

The table lists this clonotype with a few counts. The CDR3: CATSDLGGGSTDTQYF. CDR3 coding DNA: TGTGCCACCAGTGATTTGGGCGGGGGGTCCACAGATACGCAGTATTTT. This chain links TRBV24-1 with TRBJ2-3; 8 nucleotides align to TRBD2. The CDR3 covers 16 residues. Germline V gene data show CDR1 as KGHDR and CDR2 as SFDVKD. The V gene end was trimmed by 0 bases and the J gene end by 2 bases; junction bases not matched to a gene: 3.

This clonotype was seen a handful of times. The chain recombines TRBV7-8 with TRBJ2-1; D not resolved. CDR1 is SGHVS and CDR2 is FQNEAQ in the germline V gene. The germline V and J ends were trimmed by 0 bases and 0 bases, with 9 bases remaining between them. CDR3 size: 16 residues. DNA of the CDR3: TGTGCCAGCAGCTTAGCGCCTCGAAGCTCCTACAATGAGCAGTTCTTC. Encoded protein: CASSLAPRSSYNEQFF. Using reference TRBV7-8 and TRBJ2-1 for the parts outside the CDR3, the full variable domain is GAGVSQSPRYKVAKRGQDVALRCDPISGHVSLFWYQQALGQGPEFLTYFQNEAQLDKSGLPSDRFFAERPEGSVSTLKIQRTQQEDSAVYLCASSLAPRSSYNEQFFGPGTRLTVL.